This T cell receptor beta chain was identified in a study of shared clonotypes between healthy human individuals (dated by TCRdb to the early 2020s). Broadly, across the study: A couple of women and three men aged 18 to 49 years were included in the cohort. Per donor, three plates each were used for CD4 naive and CD4 memory, two for CD8 naive, and one for CD8 memory. Blood TCR repertoires of roughly five healthy adults were deeply sequenced to estimate repertoire size and the extent of clonotype sharing between individuals. Different laboratories and diverse techniques were used to prepare libraries and sequence TCR repertoires, to increase sequencing depth and limit assay-specific biases. Per donor, leukapheresis produced somewhere between about 0.94 and 9.5 billion PBMCs.

V lost 6 bases and J lost 4 bases; the stretch between them is 18 bases long. Counted from cysteine to phenylalanine, this CDR3 has 15 amino acids. Only CDR3 DNA remains: 45 bases, in frame from the first base. CDR1 and CDR2, looked up from the germline V gene, are MGHRA and YSYEKL. TCR CDR3 regions were amplified from genomic DNA by multiplex PCR using the deep immunoSEQ assay. Extracted genomic DNA from each cell subset was distributed evenly across all wells of several immunoSEQ 96-well plates, and each plate was treated as a replicate. For sorted subsets, 150 to 250 ng of genomic DNA, equivalent to around 29,000 T cell genomes, went into each replicate PCR. Purified libraries were measured with a Qubit 3.0 fluorometer, size-checked on a Bioanalyzer 2100, and measured again with the KAPA Library Quantification kit. Every immunoSEQ 96-well plate was sequenced on a separate single-read 150-cycle Illumina NextSeq 550 flow cell. For the original study's pipeline: Because the immunoSEQ output included only junctional sequences and no quality scores, the filtering could not be the same as the filtering used for full-length reads. Sequences were annotated with PyIR, a Python wrapper for IgBLAST v1.9, and V/J genes and CDR3 were assigned using IMGT germline references. Reads with weak V/J assignments (E-value above 1e-6), missing CDR3, stop codons, out-of-frame junctions, or ambiguous translated residues were removed. V3J clonotypes were defined as sequences sharing the same inferred V gene, J gene, and CDR3 amino acid sequence. To compute the percentage overlap between repertoires, the number of shared unique clonotypes was divided by the size of the smaller repertoire. Repertoire richness was assessed with RTK rarefaction, the Chao1 estimator, and Recon v2.1 estimates of unobserved clonotypes. For all TCRbeta clonotypes obtained by the gDNA method from several donors, generation probabilities were computed with OLGA. The immuneACCESS repertoire file appears here via TCRdb, limited to in-frame rearrangements. These files lack a portion of the clones; in checked studies, under half of the deficit traces to unresolved V genes, and the cause of the others is not known. V and J calls plus clone size are reproduced from that table; the DNA served to infer D and trimming. The sample data list some 2 million clones, and over 85% of these were observed just once. Under 1.5% of the sample rests with the top ten.

Results and caveats for the whole study, not just this receptor: Incomplete sequencing was indicated by rarefaction of sorted-subset datasets, despite the large sequencing depth. Only blood was sampled, and tissue TCR repertoires likely differ from those in blood. Estimated clonotype richness was generally larger for naive than for memory subsets. Because the study included a small number of donors, the genetic and exposure-history diversity represented was limited. Across several donors, about 4.5% of naive CD4, roughly 3.5% of naive CD8, roughly 2.2% of memory CD4, and 0.4% to 0.45% of memory CD8 clonotypes were shared. Compared with non-shared clonotypes, clonotypes shared by all four sorted-subset donors had higher generation probabilities. Based on pairwise subsampling, the degree of clonotype sharing among donors was expected to be affected by sequencing depth.

CD8 naive samples were obtained by positive selection for CCR7 among CD45RO-negative cells, yielding a CD45RA+CCR7+ population from which TemRA cells were excluded. Donors were healthy HIV-negative adults with no recently reported acute infections or vaccinations. Every donor was a Caucasian adult residing in Nashville, Tennessee, USA. Blood was collected by leukapheresis, and PBMCs were isolated by Ficoll-Histopaque density gradient centrifugation and then cryopreserved in liquid nitrogen vapor phase. Purity and quantity of every magnetically sorted T cell population were checked by analytical flow cytometry. Genomic DNA was isolated from every sorted fraction and measured by UV absorbance on a Nanodrop 2000c. For this clone: The antigen this receptor binds is unknown. No much larger clone is present one base from it, and per-base qualities are unavailable.

The TCR originated in a man younger than 35 in good health. The rearrangement combines TRBV4-1 with TRBJ1-1; matching of 6 bases hints at TRBD1 as the D gene. The sample taken for sequencing was naive CD8+ T cells sorted from blood. Reading the label with the study, this specimen's cell subset or site is: CD45RA+CCR7+. The CDR3 sequence is CASSLQGGLRTEAFF. The DNA is TGCGCCAGCAGTCTACAGGGAGGGTTGCGCACTGAAGCTTTCTTT.